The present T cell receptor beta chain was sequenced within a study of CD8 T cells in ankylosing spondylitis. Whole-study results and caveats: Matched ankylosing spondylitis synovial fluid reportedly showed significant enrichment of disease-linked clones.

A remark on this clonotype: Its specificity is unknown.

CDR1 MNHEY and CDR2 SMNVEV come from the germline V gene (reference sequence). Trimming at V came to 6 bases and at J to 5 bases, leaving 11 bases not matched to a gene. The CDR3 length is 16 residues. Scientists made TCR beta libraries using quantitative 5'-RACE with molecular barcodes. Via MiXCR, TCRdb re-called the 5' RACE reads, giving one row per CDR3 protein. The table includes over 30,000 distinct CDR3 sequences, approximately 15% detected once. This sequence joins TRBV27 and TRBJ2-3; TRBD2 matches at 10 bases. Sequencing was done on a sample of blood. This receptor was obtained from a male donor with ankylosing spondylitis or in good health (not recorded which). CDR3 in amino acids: CASSVGTSELKDTQYF. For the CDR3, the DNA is TGTGCCAGCAGCGTGGGGACTAGCGAATTGAAAGATACGCAGTATTTT.